The next 2 T cell receptor beta chains were all read from a single sample in a study of shared clonotypes between healthy human individuals. Profiled with immunoSEQ multiplex PCR; TCRdb holds only in-frame clones, not every one. The data hold roughly 1,000,000 clones, with about four fifths observed a single time. Sequenced input: memory CD4+ T cells from PBMCs. Subset: CD45RA-negative fraction. These receptors all come from a man aged 18 to 30 in good health. Some clones in this sample may be carry-over from other donors' samples.

The V call is TRBV2, the J call TRBJ2-7; D call uncertain. Trimming cost V 6 bases and J 9 bases, with 24 bases left between them. This CDR3 region has 15 residues. Germline V gives CDR1 SNHLY, CDR2 FYNNEI. Here the CDR3 reads CASSPSVPAPPGQYF. In DNA form, the CDR3 reads TGTGCCAGCAGCCCCAGTGTACCGGCCCCTCCGGGGCAGTACTTC.

The chain uses TRBV9 and TRBJ2-1; 7 bases map to TRBD2. Germline values: CDR1 SGDLS, CDR2 YYNGEE. This CDR3 has 16 residues. Trimming cost V 7 bases and J 0 bases; bases outside gene matches: 10. The CDR3 region is CASSVGRTSSYNEQFF. The CDR3 DNA reads TGTGCCAGCTCCGTAGGGCGGACTAGCTCCTACAATGAGCAGTTCTTC.